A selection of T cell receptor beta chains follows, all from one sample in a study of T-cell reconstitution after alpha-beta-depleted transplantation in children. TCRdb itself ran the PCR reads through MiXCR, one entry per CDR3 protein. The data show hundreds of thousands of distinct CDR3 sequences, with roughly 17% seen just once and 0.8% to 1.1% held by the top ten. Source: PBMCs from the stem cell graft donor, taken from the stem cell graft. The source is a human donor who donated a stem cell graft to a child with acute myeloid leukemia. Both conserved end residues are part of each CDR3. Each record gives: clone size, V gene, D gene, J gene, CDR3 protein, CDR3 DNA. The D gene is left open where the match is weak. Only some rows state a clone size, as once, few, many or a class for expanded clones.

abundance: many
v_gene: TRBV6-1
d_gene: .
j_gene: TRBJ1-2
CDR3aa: CASSPGGSHYGYTF
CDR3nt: TGTGCCAGCAGTCCCGGAGGGTCGCACTATGGCTACACCTTC

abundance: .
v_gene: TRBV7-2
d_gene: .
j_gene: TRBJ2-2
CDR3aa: CASNHGGANTGELFF
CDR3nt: TGTGCCAGCAACCACGGAGGGGCTAACACCGGGGAGCTGTTTTTT

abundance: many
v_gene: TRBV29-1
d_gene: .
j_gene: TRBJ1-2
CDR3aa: CSVGRNYGYTF
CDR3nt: TGCAGCGTTGGAAGAAACTATGGCTACACCTTC

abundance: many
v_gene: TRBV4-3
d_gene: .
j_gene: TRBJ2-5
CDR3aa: CASSILGGGETQYF
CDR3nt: TGCGCCAGCAGCATTTTAGGGGGAGGTGAGACCCAGTACTTC

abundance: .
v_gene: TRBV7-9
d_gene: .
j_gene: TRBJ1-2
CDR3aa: CASSAPGSNYGYTF
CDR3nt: TGTGCCAGCAGCGCTCCCGGCAGTAACTATGGCTACACCTTC

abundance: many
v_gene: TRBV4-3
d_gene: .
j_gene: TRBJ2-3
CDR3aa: CASSQANTQYF
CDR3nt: TGCGCCAGCAGCCAAGCGAATACGCAGTATTTT

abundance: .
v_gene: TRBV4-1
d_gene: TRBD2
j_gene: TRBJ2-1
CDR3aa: CASSPGLAGDRYNEQFF
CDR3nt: TGCGCCAGCAGCCCCGGACTAGCGGGGGACCGCTACAATGAGCAGTTCTTC

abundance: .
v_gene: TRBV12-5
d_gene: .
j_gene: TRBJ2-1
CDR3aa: CASGHSNEQFF
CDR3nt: TGTGCTAGTGGTCACAGCAATGAGCAGTTCTTC

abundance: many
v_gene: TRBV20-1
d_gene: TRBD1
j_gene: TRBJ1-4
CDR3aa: CSVGQAREKLFF
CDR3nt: TGCAGTGTGGGACAGGCGCGTGAAAAACTGTTTTTT

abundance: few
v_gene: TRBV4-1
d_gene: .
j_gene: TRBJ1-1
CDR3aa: CASSPLKGSVLAFF
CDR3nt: TGCGCCAGCAGCCCCCTTAAGGGTTCGGTCTTGGCTTTCTTT

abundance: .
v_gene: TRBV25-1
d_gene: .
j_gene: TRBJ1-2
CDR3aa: CASSEEGIRANYGYTF
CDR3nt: TGTGCCAGCAGTGAGGAGGGGATTCGAGCTAACTATGGCTACACCTTC

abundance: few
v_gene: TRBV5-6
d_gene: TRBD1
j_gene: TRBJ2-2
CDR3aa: CASSQLTGYTGELFF
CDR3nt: TGTGCCAGCAGCCAGTTGACAGGGTACACCGGGGAGCTGTTTTTT

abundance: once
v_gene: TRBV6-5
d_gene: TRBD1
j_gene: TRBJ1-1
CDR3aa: CASSSDRGVTPEAFF
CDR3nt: TGTGCCAGCAGTTCGGACAGGGGGGTAACTCCTGAAGCTTTCTTT

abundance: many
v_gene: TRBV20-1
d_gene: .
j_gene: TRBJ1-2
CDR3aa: CSARDRHNYGYTF
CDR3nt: TGCAGTGCTAGGGACCGCCACAACTATGGCTACACCTTC

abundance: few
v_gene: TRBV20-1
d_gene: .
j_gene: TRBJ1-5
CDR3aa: CSARSLDQGFQPQHF
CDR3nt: TGCAGTGCTAGATCGTTGGACCAGGGGTTTCAGCCCCAGCATTTT

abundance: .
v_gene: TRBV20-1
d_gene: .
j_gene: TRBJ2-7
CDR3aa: CSARTQAYGQYF
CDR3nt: TGCAGTGCTAGAACCCAGGCCTACGGGCAGTACTTC

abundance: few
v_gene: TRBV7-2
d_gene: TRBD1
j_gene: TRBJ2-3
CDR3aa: CASSLTRGRTDTQYF
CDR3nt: TGTGCCAGCAGTCTTACTAGGGGGCGGACAGATACGCAGTATTTT

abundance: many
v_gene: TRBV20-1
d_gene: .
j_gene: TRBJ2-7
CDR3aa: CSARRAYEQYF
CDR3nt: TGCAGTGCTCGCAGGGCCTACGAGCAGTACTTC

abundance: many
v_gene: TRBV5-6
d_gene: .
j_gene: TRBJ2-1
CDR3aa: CASSLMTWGSYNEQFF
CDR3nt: TGTGCCAGCAGCTTGATGACCTGGGGCTCCTACAATGAGCAGTTCTTC

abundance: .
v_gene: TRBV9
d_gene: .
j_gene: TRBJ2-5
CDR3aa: CASSVDGGRRGQETQYF
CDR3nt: TGTGCCAGCAGCGTGGACGGAGGGCGGAGAGGGCAAGAGACCCAGTACTTC

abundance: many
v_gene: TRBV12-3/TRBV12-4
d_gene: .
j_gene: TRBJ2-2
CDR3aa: CASSPGWGVGGELFF
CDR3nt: TGTGCCAGCAGTCCAGGATGGGGAGTAGGCGGGGAGCTGTTTTTT

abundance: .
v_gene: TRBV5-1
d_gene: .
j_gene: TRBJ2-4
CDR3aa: CASSLDMGSQNMQYF
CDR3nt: TGCGCCAGCAGCTTGGATATGGGGAGCCAAAACATGCAGTACTTC

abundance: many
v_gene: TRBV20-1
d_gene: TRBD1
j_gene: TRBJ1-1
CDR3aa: CSASGQGTTEAFF
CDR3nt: TGCAGTGCTAGCGGACAGGGGACCACTGAAGCTTTCTTT

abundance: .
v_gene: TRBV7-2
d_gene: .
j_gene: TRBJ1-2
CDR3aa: CASSSRVNYGYTF
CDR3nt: TGTGCCAGCAGCTCTAGGGTTAACTATGGCTACACCTTC

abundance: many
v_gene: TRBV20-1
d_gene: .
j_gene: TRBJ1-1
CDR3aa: CSARDPGVLRTEAFF
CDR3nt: TGCAGTGCTAGAGATCCCGGGGTGCTGAGGACTGAAGCTTTCTTT

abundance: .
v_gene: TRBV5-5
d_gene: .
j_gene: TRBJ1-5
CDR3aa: CASSLGGGEQPQHF
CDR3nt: TGTGCCAGCAGCTTGGGCGGAGGGGAACAGCCCCAGCATTTT

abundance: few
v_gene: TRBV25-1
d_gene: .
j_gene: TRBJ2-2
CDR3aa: CASSEDTYTGELFF
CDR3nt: TGTGCCAGCAGTGAAGACACTTACACCGGGGAGCTGTTTTTT

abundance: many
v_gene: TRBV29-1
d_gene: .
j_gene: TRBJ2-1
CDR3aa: CSVEVSNEQFF
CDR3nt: TGCAGCGTTGAAGTTAGCAATGAGCAGTTCTTC

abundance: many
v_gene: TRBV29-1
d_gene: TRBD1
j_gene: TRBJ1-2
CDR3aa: CSVDRERVGSYGYTF
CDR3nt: TGCAGCGTCGACAGGGAGCGGGTTGGAAGCTATGGCTACACCTTC

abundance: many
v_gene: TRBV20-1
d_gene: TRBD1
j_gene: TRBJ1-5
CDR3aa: CSAKDRVNQPQHF
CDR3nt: TGCAGTGCTAAGGACAGGGTCAATCAGCCCCAGCATTTT

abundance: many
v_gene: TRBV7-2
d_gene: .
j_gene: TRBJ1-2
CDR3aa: CASSLVEQSYGYTF
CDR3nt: TGTGCCAGCAGCTTAGTCGAGCAAAGCTATGGCTACACCTTC

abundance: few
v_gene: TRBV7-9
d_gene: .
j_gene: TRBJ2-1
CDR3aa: CASSPSTPTYNEQFF
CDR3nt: TGTGCCAGCAGCCCCAGTACCCCGACCTACAATGAGCAGTTCTTC

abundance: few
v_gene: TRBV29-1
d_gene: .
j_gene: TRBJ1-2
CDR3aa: CSVELAGVYGYTF
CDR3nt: TGCAGCGTTGAACTGGCCGGGGTTTATGGCTACACCTTC

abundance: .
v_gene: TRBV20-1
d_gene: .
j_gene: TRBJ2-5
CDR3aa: CSARDKSPWETQYF
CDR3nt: TGCAGTGCTAGAGACAAATCACCTTGGGAGACCCAGTACTTC

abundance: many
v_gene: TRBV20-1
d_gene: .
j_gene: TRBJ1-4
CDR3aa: CSARVSGLIYSNEKLFF
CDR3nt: TGCAGTGCTAGAGTGTCCGGGCTCATATACAGTAATGAAAAACTGTTTTTT

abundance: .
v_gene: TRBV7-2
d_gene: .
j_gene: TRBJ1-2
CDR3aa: CASSPQGLVYGYTF
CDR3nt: TGTGCCAGCAGTCCTCAGGGGCTTGTCTATGGCTACACCTTC

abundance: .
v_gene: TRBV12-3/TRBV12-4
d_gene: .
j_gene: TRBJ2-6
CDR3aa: CASSLKGSSSGANVLTF
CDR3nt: TGTGCCAGCAGTTTAAAAGGGTCTAGCTCTGGGGCCAACGTCCTGACTTTC

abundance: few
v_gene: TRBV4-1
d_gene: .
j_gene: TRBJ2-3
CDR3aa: CASSQDMGTDTQYF
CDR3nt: TGCGCCAGCAGCCAAGATATGGGGACAGATACGCAGTATTTT

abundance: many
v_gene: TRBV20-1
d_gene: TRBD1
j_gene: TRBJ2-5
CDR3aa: CSARAVDRGQETQYF
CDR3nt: TGCAGTGCTAGAGCTGTCGACAGGGGGCAAGAGACCCAGTACTTC

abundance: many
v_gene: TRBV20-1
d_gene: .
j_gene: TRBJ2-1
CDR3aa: CSATTPDPNEQFF
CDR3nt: TGCAGTGCTACCACCCCCGACCCCAATGAGCAGTTCTTC

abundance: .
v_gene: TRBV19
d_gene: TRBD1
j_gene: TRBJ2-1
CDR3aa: CASSVRQGYEQFF
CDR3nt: TGTGCCAGTAGTGTGAGACAGGGTTATGAGCAGTTCTTC

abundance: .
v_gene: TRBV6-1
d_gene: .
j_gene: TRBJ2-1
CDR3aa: CASSEGFRGPTYNEQFF
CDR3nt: TGTGCCAGCAGTGAAGGGTTCCGAGGACCGACCTACAATGAGCAGTTCTTC

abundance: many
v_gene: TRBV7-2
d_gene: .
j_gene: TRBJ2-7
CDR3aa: CASSYYEQYF
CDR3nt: TGTGCCAGCAGCTACTACGAGCAGTACTTC

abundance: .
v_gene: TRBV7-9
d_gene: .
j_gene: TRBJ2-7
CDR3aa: CASSLVLASDKYEQYF
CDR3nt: TGTGCCAGCAGCTTAGTTCTAGCGTCAGACAAGTACGAGCAGTACTTC

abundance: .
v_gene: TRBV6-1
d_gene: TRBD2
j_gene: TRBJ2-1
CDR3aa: CASREAGSDNEQFF
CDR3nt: TGTGCCAGCAGAGAAGCGGGGTCAGACAATGAGCAGTTCTTC

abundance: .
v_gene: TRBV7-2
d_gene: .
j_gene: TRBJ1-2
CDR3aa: CASSGRANYGYTF
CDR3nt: TGTGCCAGCAGTGGCAGGGCCAACTATGGCTACACCTTC

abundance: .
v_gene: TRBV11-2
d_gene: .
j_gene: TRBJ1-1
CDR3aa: CASSSQQTSNTEAFF
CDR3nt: TGTGCCAGCAGCTCTCAGCAGACCTCAAACACTGAAGCTTTCTTT

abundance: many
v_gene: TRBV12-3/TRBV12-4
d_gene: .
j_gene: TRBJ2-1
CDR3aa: CASSLGRQFSQFF
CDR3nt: TGTGCCAGCAGTTTAGGCCGACAGTTCTCGCAGTTCTTC

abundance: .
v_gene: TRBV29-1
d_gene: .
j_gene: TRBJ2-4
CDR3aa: CSVEDRIRNIQYF
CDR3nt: TGCAGCGTTGAAGATCGAATAAGAAACATTCAGTACTTC

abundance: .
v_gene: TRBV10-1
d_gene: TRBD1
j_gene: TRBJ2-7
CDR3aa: CASSESGTGQGYEQYF
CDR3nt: TGCGCCAGCAGTGAGTCGGGGACAGGCCAGGGGTACGAGCAGTACTTC

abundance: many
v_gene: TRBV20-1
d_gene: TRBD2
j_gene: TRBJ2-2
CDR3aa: CSARSGGNGELFF
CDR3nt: TGCAGTGCCCGTAGCGGGGGGAACGGGGAGCTGTTTTTT

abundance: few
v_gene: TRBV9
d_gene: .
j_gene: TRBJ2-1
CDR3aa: CASSAMGDARRGNEQFF
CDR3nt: TGTGCCAGCAGCGCCATGGGGGACGCGAGGCGTGGGAATGAGCAGTTCTTC

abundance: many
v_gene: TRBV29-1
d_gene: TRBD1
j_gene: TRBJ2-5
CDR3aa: CSVAGQAQETQYF
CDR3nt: TGCAGCGTGGCAGGACAGGCCCAAGAGACCCAGTACTTC

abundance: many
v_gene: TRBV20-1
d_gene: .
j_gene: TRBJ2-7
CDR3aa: CSARGFGEGYEQYF
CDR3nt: TGCAGTGCTAGGGGGTTCGGAGAGGGCTACGAGCAGTACTTC

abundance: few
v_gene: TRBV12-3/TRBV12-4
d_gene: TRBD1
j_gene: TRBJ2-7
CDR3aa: CASSLRGTGAGEQYF
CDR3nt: TGTGCCAGCAGTTTAAGAGGGACAGGGGCCGGCGAGCAGTACTTC

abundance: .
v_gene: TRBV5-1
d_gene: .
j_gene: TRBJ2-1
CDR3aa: CASSSRNSPYNEQFF
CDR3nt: TGCGCCAGCAGCTCCCGGAATTCCCCCTACAATGAGCAGTTCTTC

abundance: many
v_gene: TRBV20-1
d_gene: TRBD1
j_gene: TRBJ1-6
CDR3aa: CSASGTENSPLHF
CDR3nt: TGCAGTGCTTCCGGGACAGAAAATTCACCCCTCCACTTT

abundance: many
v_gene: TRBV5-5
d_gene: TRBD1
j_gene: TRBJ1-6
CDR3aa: CASSLSGTGAYSPLHF
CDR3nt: TGTGCCAGCAGCTTATCCGGGACAGGGGCGTACTCACCCCTCCACTTT